Shown below are 17 T cell receptor beta chains from a single sample sequenced in a study of T cell responses to AZD1222 COVID-19 vaccine. Clones were sequenced by immunoSEQ multiplex PCR, and TCRdb holds only the in-frame ones, with some missing. The table includes around 200,000 clones, 94% detected once. This sample comprised peripheral blood, obtained 28 days after the second AZD1222 dose. The receptors come from an adult who received the AZD1222 COVID-19 vaccine.

V usage is TRBV25-1 and J usage is TRBJ2-3; perhaps TRBD2 as D (5 bases). The V gene's germline CDR1 is MGHDK and CDR2 SYGVNS. With 0 bases removed from V and 4 bases from J, the gap between germline ends came to 14 bases. CDR3 length equals 16 residues. The CDR3 DNA sequence: TGTGCCAGCAGTGAATACGCAGGCTCGGAGGCAGATACGCAGTATTTT. This sequence encodes CASSEYAGSEADTQYF.

The J gene is TRBJ1-4, the V gene TRBV27, with no clear D. The CDR3 is made up of 16 amino acids. Deletions cut 6 bases from V and 0 bases from J, with 14 bases between. Per the germline V gene, CDR1 is MNHEY and CDR2 is SMNVEV (reference sequence). The CDR3 DNA is TGTGCCAGCAGAAGGCATGGGGATGCAACTAATGAAAAACTGTTTTTT. It encodes CASRRHGDATNEKLFF.

The V call is TRBV28, the J call TRBJ1-5; D unresolved. The CDR3 is made up of 14 amino acids. The germline V and J ends were trimmed by 7 bases and 3 bases, with 13 bases remaining between them. CDR1 and CDR2 from the germline V gene are MDHEN and SYDVKM. CDR3: CASTQAGFNQPQHF. Here the CDR3 DNA reads TGTGCCAGCACCCAAGCCGGTTTCAATCAGCCCCAGCATTTT.

The chain has TRBV5-6 and TRBJ1-1; possible D gene TRBD1, 5 bases. The CDR3 spans 14 residues. CDR1 SGHDT and CDR2 YYEEEE come from the germline V gene. V lost 4 bases and J 1 base, leaving 11 bases between the germline ends. The CDR3 here is CASSMGLGNTEAFF. The CDR3 DNA sequence: TGTGCCAGCAGCATGGGACTTGGGAACACTGAAGCTTTCTTT.

This chain connects TRBV28 to TRBJ1-2; 7 nucleotides match TRBD1. Losses at the gene ends were 3 bases for V and 0 bases for J; bases not matched to a gene: 7. The CDR3 totals 16 residues. Germline CDR1 reads MDHEN; CDR2 reads SYDVKM. CDR3 coding DNA: TGTGCCAGCAGTTTCTTTGACAGGGTACCTAACTATGGCTACACCTTC. It encodes CASSFFDRVPNYGYTF.

The CDR3 coding sequence is TGTGCCAGCAGCTTGTACATGGGGCTGGGAGGGAGGACTGAAGCTTTCTTT. Translated: CASSLYMGLGGRTEAFF. This chain links TRBV5-4 with TRBJ1-1; possible D gene TRBD1, 5 bases. Germline CDR1 SGHNT, CDR2 YYREEE (reference sequence). The ends were cut back, 1 base at V and 5 bases at J, with 21 bases in the middle. This CDR3 is 17 amino acids long.

The V gene is TRBV11-2, the J gene TRBJ2-5; 7 bases are shared with TRBD2. This CDR3 is 14 amino acids long. The V and J ends lost 0 bases and 5 bases, in that order; junction bases with no gene match: 3. Germline V gene lookup returns CDR1 SGHAT and CDR2 FQNNGV. The CDR3 sequence: CASSLDLGGETQYF. CDR3 bases: TGTGCCAGCAGCTTAGATTTGGGGGGGGAGACCCAGTACTTC. Filled out from reference TRBV11-2 and TRBJ2-5, the complete variable domain reads EAGVAQSPRYKIIEKRQSVAFWCNPISGHATLYWYQQILGQGPKLLIQFQNNGVVDDSQLPKDRFSAERLKGVDSTLKIQPAKLEDSAVYLCASSLDLGGETQYFGPGTRLLVL.

The J gene is TRBJ2-3, the V gene TRBV11-1, with 8 nucleotides matching TRBD1. Germline V gene lookup returns CDR1 SGHAT and CDR2 FQDESV (reference sequence). The V gene end was trimmed by 5 bases and the J gene end by 1 base; junction bases not matched to a gene: 8. The CDR3 length is 16 residues. The CDR3 region is CASSPTPGGGTDTQYF. DNA for the CDR3: TGTGCCAGCAGCCCCACCCCAGGGGGCGGCACAGATACGCAGTATTTT.

V gene TRBV27 combines with J gene TRBJ1-6, with 7 bases identical to TRBD1. CDR1 is MNHEY, CDR2 SMNVEV, per germline (reference sequence). The CDR3 has 15 amino acids. The V gene end was trimmed by 6 bases and the J gene end by 6 bases; junction bases not matched to a gene: 8. The CDR3: CASSYSGTANSPLHF. CDR3 bases: TGTGCCAGCAGCTACTCCGGGACAGCTAATTCACCCCTCCACTTT.

The V and J genes are TRBV29-1 and TRBJ2-7; no reliable D call. CDR3 length: 11 amino acids. The germline V gene has CDR1 SQVTM and CDR2 ANQGSEA. V lost 4 bases to trimming and J lost 0 bases, with 4 bases between them. For the CDR3, the DNA is TGCAGCGTTGCCGACTCCTACGAGCAGTACTTC. It is translated as CSVADSYEQYF.

J is TRBJ1-1 and V is TRBV11-2; no clear D gene. Germline lookup yields CDR1 SGHAT and CDR2 FQNNGV. V was pared by 1 base and J by 8 bases, with 11 bases between. The CDR3 totals 13 residues. Here the CDR3 DNA reads TGTGCCAGCAGCTTAGGGCAGTCCACAGAAGCTTTCTTT. Its translation is CASSLGQSTEAFF.

This chain joins TRBV19 and TRBJ2-2; no clear D. The germline V and J ends were trimmed by 11 bases and 3 bases, with 7 bases remaining between them. Germline V CDR1 and CDR2: LNHDA, SQIVND (reference sequence). This CDR3 has 11 amino acids. The CDR3: CAWEDTGELFF. In DNA, the CDR3 is TGTGCCTGGGAAGACACCGGGGAGCTGTTTTTT.

The chain employs TRBV3-1 (or the pseudogene TRBV3-2) and TRBJ1-2, with D unclear. CDR3 length: 12 residues. Germline-derived CDR1 and CDR2 are LGHDT and YNNKEL (reference sequence). V lost 4 bases to trimming and J lost 8 bases, with 11 bases between them. The CDR3 reads CASSREAGGYTF. The CDR3 DNA reads TGTGCCAGCAGCCGGGAGGCCGGGGGCTACACCTTC.

This chain's CDR3 is CASSQGDSPITDTQYF. The CDR3 nucleotides read TGCGCCAGCAGCCAAGGGGACTCTCCGATCACAGATACGCAGTATTTT. V usage is TRBV4-1 and J usage is TRBJ2-3, with D possibly being TRBD2 (6 bases). CDR1 is MGHRA and CDR2 is YSYEKL in the germline V gene. The length of the CDR3 is 16 residues. V was clipped by 1 base and J by 2 bases, with 13 bases between them.

The chain links TRBV24-1 to TRBJ2-7; D might be TRBD1 or TRBD2, each matching 5 bases. The CDR3 has 15 residues. V dropped 4 bases and J dropped 2 bases, with 14 bases sitting between them. Germline V CDR1 and CDR2: KGHDR, SFDVKD. CDR3 bases: TGTGCCACCAGTGACGCCCGGGACGCTACCTACGAGCAGTACTTC. It codes for CATSDARDATYEQYF.

The genes are TRBV7-9 and TRBJ2-7; 9 bases are shared with TRBD2. CDR1 is SEHNR and CDR2 is FQNEAQ in the germline V gene (reference sequence). This CDR3 region has 13 residues. With 11 bases clipped from V and 6 bases from J, the junction kept 11 bases outside the gene matches. The CDR3 nucleotides read TGTGCCGTGGGTAGCGGGGGAGTGGTCGAGCAGTACTTC. Translation gives CAVGSGGVVEQYF.

The rearrangement links TRBV27 to TRBJ1-6; D call uncertain. The CDR3 runs to 22 residues. CDR1 and CDR2 from the germline V gene are MNHEY and SMNVEV (reference sequence). The germline V and J ends were trimmed by 5 bases and 9 bases, with 38 bases remaining between them. The CDR3 loop reads CASSPSPPGYRLNSKGPSPLHF. For the CDR3, the DNA is TGTGCCAGCAGTCCCTCCCCTCCCGGGTACCGCTTAAATTCGAAAGGCCCTTCACCCCTCCACTTT.